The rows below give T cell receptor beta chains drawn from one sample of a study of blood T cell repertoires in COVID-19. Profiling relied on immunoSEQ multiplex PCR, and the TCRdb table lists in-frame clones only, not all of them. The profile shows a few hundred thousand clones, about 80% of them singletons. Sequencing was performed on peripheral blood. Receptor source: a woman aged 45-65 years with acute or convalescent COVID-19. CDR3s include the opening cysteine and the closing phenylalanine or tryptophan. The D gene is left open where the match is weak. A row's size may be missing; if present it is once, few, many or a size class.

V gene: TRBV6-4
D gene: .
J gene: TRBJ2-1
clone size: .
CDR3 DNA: TGTGCCAGCAGTCCGACTAGGGGCAATGAGCAGTTCTTC
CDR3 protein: CASSPTRGNEQFF

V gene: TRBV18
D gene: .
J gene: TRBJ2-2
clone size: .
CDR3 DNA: TGTGCCAGCTCACCGGGGAGACTACCCGGGGAGCTGTTTTTT
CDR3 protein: CASSPGRLPGELFF

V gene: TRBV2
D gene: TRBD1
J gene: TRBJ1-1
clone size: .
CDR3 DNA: TGTGCCAGCAGGGGACAGGGGCACGCTGAAGCTTTCTTT
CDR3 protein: CASRGQGHAEAFF

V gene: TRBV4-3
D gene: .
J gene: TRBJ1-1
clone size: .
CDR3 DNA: TGCGCCAGCAGCCAGGACACAATGTACACTGAAGCTTTCTTT
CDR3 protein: CASSQDTMYTEAFF

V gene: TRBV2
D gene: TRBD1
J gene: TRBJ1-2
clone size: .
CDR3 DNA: TGTGCCAGCAGTGTGACCGGGACAGGGCCCTATGGCTACACCTTC
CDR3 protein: CASSVTGTGPYGYTF

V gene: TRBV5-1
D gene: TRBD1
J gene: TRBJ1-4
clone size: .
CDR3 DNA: TGCGCCAGCAGCTCGGGACAGGGGCTGGCTAATGAAAAACTGTTTTTT
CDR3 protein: CASSSGQGLANEKLFF

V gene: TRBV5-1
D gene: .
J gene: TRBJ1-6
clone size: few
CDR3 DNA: TGCGCCAGCAGCTTGGTAGCAGGGCAATCACCCCTCCACTTT
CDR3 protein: CASSLVAGQSPLHF

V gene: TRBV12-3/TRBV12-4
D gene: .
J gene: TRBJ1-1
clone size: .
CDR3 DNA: TGTGCCAGCAGCCACAGGGTTACTGAAGCTTTCTTT
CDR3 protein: CASSHRVTEAFF

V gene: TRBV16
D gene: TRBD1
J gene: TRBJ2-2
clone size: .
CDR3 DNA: TGTGCCAGCGGACAGGTTCCCGGGGAGCTGTTTTTT
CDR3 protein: CASGQVPGELFF

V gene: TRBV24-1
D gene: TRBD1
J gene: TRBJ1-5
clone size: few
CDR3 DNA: TGTGCCACCAGTGGCTTACTAGACAGGGGGCTAAATCAGCCCCAGCATTTT
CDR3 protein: CATSGLLDRGLNQPQHF

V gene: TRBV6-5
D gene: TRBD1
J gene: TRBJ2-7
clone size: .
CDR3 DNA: TGTGCCAGCGGATACAGGGGCGGCGAGCAGTACTTC
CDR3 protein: CASGYRGGEQYF

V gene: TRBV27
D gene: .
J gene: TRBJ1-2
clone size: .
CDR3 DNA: TGTGCCAGCTCAACCCGGGGATATGGTGACTACACCTTC
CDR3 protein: CASSTRGYGDYTF

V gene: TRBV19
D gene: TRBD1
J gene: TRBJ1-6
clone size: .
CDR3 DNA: TGTGCCAGTAGTATTGGCAGGGGGTCTTCTAACTCACCCCTCCACTTT
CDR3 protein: CASSIGRGSSNSPLHF

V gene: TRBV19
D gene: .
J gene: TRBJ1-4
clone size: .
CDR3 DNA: TGTGCCAGTACCACGCCCGGTCCAACTAATGAAAAACTGTTTTTT
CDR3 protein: CASTTPGPTNEKLFF

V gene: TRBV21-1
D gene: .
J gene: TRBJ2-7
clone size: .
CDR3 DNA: TGTGCCAGCAGCAAAGTTGGGACAGGGTGGGAGCAGTACTTC
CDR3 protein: CASSKVGTGWEQYF

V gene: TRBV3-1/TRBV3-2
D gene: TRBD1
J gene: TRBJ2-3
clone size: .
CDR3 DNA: TGTGCCAGCAGATACAGGGGGCGCACAGATACGCAGTATTTT
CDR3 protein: CASRYRGRTDTQYF

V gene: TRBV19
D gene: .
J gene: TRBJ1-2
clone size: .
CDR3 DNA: TGTGCCAGTAGTACGACAACCGATTTCTGGGGCTACACCTTC
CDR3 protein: CASSTTTDFWGYTF

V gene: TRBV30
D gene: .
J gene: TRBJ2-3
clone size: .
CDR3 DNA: TGTGCCTGGAGTGTATCGGGAGATACGCAGTATTTT
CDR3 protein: CAWSVSGDTQYF

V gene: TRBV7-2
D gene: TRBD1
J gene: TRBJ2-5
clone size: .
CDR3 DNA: TGTGCCAGCAGCCTCGGACAGGGGGGGACCCAGTACTTC
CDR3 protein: CASSLGQGGTQYF

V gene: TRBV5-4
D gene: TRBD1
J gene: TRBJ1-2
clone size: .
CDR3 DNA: TGTGCCAGCAGCTTGGATTTGGACAGGGGGCCTCATGGCTACACCTTC
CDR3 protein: CASSLDLDRGPHGYTF

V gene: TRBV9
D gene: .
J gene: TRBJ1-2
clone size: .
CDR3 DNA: TGTGCCAGCAGCTTACATCCCCCAGGGACTGGTGAGGGCTACACCTTC
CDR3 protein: CASSLHPPGTGEGYTF

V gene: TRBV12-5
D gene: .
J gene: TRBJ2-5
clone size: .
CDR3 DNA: TGTGCTAGTGCGCCTGCGGGGGCAAGCGAGACCCAGTACTTC
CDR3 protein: CASAPAGASETQYF

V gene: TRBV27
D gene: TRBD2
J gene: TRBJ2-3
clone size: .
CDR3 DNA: TGTGCCAGCATCCCAATACGGGGACTAGCGGGAGCTGATACGCAGTATTTT
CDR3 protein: CASIPIRGLAGADTQYF

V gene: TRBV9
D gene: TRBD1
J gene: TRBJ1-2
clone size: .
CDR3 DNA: TGTGCCAGCAGCGTAGCCCTGGACAGGGCTAACTATGGCTACACCTTC
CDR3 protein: CASSVALDRANYGYTF

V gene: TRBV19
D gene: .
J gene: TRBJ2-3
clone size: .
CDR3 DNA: TGTGCCAGTAGCATGGACAGAAGCACAGATACGCAGTATTTT
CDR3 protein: CASSMDRSTDTQYF

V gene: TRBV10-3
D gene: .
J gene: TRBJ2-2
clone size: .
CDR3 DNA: TGTGCCATCGGACGGACAGGGAGGGAAGCCGGGGAGCTGTTTTTT
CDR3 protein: CAIGRTGREAGELFF

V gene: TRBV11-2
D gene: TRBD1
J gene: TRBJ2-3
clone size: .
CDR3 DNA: TGTGCCAGCAGCTCAGCCCTTGAGGGGGCCCCAATAGATACGCAGTATTTT
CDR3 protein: CASSSALEGAPIDTQYF

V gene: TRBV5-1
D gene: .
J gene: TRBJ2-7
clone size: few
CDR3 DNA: TGCGCCAGCAGCTTGGTAGTCTCCTACGAGCAGTACTTC
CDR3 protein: CASSLVVSYEQYF

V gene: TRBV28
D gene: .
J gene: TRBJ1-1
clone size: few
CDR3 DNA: TGTGCCACCGTCCGGGGGGTGCGGTCCACTGAAGCTTTCTTT
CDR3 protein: CATVRGVRSTEAFF

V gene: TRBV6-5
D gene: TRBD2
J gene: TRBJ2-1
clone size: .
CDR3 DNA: TGTGCCAGCAGTTACTGGGAGGGCTCCAACAATGAGCAGTTCTTC
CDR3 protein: CASSYWEGSNNEQFF

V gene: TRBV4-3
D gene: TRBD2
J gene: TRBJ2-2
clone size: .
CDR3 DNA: TGCGCCAGCAGCCAACGACTAGCGGGGGGGCTAGGGGAGCTGTTTTTT
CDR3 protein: CASSQRLAGGLGELFF

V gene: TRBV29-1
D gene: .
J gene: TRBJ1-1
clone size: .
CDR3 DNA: TGCAGCGGATTAAACAGGGCAAACACTGAAGCTTTCTTT
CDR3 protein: CSGLNRANTEAFF

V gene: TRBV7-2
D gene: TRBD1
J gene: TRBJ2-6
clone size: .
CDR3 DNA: TGTGCCAGCACCCCTCAGGGGGCGTCTGGGGCCAACGTCCTGACTTTC
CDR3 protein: CASTPQGASGANVLTF

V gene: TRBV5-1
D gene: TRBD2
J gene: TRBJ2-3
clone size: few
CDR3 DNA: TGCGCCAGCAGCTTGGGAGTGCGGGGGGCCACAGATACGCAGTATTTT
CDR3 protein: CASSLGVRGATDTQYF

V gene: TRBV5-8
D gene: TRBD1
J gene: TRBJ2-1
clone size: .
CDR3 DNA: TGTGCCAGCCGGGACAGAGAGTACCATGAGCAGTTCTTC
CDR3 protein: CASRDREYHEQFF

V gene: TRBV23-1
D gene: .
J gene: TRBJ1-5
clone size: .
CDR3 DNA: TGCGCCAGCAGTCAATCCAAGAGTCCAGGTCTTTATCAGCCCCAGCATTTT
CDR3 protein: CASSQSKSPGLYQPQHF

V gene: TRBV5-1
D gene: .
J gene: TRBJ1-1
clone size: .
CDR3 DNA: TGCGCCAGCAGCCTACGACGGGGAAACACTGAAGCTTTCTTT
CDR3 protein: CASSLRRGNTEAFF

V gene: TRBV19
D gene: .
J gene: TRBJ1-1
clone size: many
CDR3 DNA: TGTGCCAGTAGCCCGACACAAAACACTGAAGCTTTCTTT
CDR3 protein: CASSPTQNTEAFF

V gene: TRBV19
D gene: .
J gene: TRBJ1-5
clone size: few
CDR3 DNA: TGTGCCAGTAGTACCGCGGGACGGACGAATCAGCCCCAGCATTTT
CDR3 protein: CASSTAGRTNQPQHF

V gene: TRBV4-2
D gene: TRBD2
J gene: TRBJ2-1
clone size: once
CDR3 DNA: TGTGCCAGCAGCCAAGGACGACTAGCGGGAGTCAGATTCTTC
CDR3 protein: CASSQGRLAGVRFF

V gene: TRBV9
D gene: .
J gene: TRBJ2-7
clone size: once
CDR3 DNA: TGTGCCAGCAGCTTGACTAGCTCCTACGAGCAGTACTTC
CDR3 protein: CASSLTSSYEQYF

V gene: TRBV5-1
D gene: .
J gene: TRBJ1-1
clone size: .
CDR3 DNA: TGCGCCAGCAGCTTGAACTCGGTCGCTGAAGCTTTCTTT
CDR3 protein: CASSLNSVAEAFF

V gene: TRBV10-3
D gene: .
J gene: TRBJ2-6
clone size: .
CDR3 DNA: TGTGCCAGTGAGGGTGACGGGGCCAACGTCCTGACTTTC
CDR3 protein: CASEGDGANVLTF

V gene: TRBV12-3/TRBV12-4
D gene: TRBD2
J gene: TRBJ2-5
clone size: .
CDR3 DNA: TGTGCCAGCAGTTACGGGGGGGTTGCCCAGTACTTC
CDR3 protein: CASSYGGVAQYF

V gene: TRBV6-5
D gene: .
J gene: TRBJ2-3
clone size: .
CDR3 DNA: TGTGCCAGCAGCTCTCCTGGACACACAGATACGCAGTATTTT
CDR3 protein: CASSSPGHTDTQYF

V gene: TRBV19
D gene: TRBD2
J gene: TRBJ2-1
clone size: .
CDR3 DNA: TGTGCCAGTAGTCGCAGGACTAGCGGCAATGAGCAGTTCTTC
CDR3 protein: CASSRRTSGNEQFF

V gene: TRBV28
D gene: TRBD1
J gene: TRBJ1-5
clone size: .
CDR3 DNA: TGTGCCGTCGGGACAGGGGGCGGTCATCAGCCCCAGCATTTT
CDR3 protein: CAVGTGGGHQPQHF

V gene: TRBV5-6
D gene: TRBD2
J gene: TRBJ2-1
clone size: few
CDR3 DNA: TGTGCCAGCAGCTCCCAGCGGGGTATGGGGTTGTCCTACAATGAGCAGTTCTTC
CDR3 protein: CASSSQRGMGLSYNEQFF

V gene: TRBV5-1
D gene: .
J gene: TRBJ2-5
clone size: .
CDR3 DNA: TGCGCCAGCAGCTTAGGTTCGGGAGAGACCCAGTACTTC
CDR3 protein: CASSLGSGETQYF

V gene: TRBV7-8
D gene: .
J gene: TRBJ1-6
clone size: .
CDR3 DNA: TGTGCCAGCAGCTGGAGCTCCTATAATTCACCCCTCCACTTT
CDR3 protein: CASSWSSYNSPLHF

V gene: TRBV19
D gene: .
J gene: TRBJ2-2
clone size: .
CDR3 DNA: TGTGCCAGTAGTATAGCTCAGGGCAGCACCGGGGAGCTGTTTTTT
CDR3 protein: CASSIAQGSTGELFF